The present T cell receptor beta chain was sequenced within a study of CD8+ T cells in alopecia areata. Overall study context: Treated patients' severity was scored by percentage of affected scalp area. Overall study results and limits: Having one nonresponder leaves uncertain how baseline CD8+ expansion relates to response.

Described treatment: oral pan-JAK inhibitor, 5-10 mg twice daily. CD4+ and CD8+ T cells were sorted from PBMCs. As regards this clone: The antigen is undetermined.

Deletions cut 0 bases from V and 13 bases from J, with 13 bases between. This CDR3 is 13 amino acids long. CDR1 and CDR2 (germline): LGHNA, YSLEER. Following extraction, RNA underwent reverse transcription to cDNA, which served as the sequencing template. Repertoires were generated with immunoSEQ multiplex PCR, while TCRdb's copy carries only in-frame clones and drops some. The sample contains around 300,000 clones, 45% to 70% of which appear only once. Material: CD4+ T cells sorted from blood, obtained at approximately week 51, from a patient treated with tofacitinib. The clonotype comes from a human donor with alopecia areata. The rearrangement uses TRBV4-3 and TRBJ2-1; D is perhaps TRBD1 or TRBD2 (5 bases each). The DNA of the CDR3 is TGCGCCAGCAGCCAAGAACCGGGGCCCAATCAGTTCTTC. Translated: CASSQEPGPNQFF.